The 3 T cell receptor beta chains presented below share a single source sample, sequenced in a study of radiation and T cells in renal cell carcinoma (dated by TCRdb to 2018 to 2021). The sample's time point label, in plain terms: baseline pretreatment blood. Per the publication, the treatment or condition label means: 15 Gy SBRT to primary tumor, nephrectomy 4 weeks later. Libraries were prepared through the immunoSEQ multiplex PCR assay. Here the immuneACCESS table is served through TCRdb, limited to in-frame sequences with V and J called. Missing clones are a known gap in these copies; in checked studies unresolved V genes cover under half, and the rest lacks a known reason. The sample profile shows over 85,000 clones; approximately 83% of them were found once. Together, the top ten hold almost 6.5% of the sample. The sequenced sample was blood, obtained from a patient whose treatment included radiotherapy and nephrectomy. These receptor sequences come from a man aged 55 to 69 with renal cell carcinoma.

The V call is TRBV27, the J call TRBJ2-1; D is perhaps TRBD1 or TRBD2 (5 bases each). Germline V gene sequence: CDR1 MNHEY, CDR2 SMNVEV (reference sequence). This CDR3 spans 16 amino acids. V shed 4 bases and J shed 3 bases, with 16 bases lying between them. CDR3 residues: CASSSGRGVGYNEQFF. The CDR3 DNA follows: TGTGCCAGCAGTTCCGGAAGAGGGGTGGGCTACAATGAGCAGTTCTTC.

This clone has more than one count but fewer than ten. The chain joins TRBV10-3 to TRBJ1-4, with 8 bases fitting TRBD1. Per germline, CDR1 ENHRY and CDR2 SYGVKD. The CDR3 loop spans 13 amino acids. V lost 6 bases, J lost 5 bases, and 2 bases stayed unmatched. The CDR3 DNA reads TGTGCCATCAGGCAGGGGGCCAATGAAAAACTGTTTTTT. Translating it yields CAIRQGANEKLFF.

In DNA form, the CDR3 reads TGTGCCAGCAGCTCCAACTTGTGGGCAGACAAAAAGGGCACCGGGGAGCTGTTTTTT. This sequence encodes CASSSNLWADKKGTGELFF. The rearrangement links TRBV11-3 to TRBJ2-2; D gene ambiguous. The CDR3 spans 19 residues. Germline CDR1 reads SGHNT; CDR2 reads YENEEA. V lost 4 bases and J lost 4, with 25 bases in between.